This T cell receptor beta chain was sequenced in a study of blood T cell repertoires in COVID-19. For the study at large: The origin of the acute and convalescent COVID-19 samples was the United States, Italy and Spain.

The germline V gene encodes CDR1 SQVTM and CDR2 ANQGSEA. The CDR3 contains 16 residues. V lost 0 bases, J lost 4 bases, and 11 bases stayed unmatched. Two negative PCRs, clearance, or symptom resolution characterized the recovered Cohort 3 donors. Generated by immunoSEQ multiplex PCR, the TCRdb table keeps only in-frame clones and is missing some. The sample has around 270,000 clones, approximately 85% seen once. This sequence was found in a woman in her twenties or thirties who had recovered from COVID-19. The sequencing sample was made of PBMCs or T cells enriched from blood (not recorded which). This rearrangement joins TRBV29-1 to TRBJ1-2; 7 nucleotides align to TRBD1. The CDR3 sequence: CSVEDLRQGVIYGYTF. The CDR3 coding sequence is TGCAGCGTTGAAGATCTTCGTCAGGGGGTGATCTATGGCTACACCTTC.